Listed below are T cell receptor beta chains from one sample, sequenced in a study of T cells in Graves' hyperthyroidism and ophthalmopathy. TCRdb re-analysed the multiplex PCR reads in MiXCR, keeping a single row per CDR3 protein. The table lists about 350,000 distinct CDR3 sequences, about a sixth of them singletons. The specimen was blood. The receptor set was obtained from a woman aged 25-40 years with Graves' hyperthyroidism that later progressed to Graves' ophthalmopathy. Both conserved end residues are part of each CDR3. A D gene is named only where the DNA matches it firmly. The listing skips clone size in some rows; elsewhere it reads once, few, many or a size class.

TRBD1,many,TRBV2,TRBJ1-1,14,TGTGCCAGCAGTGTAACAGGGGGGGCCACTGAAGCTTTCTTT,CASSVTGGATEAFF
NA,few,TRBV29-1,TRBJ1-1,19,TGCAGCGTTCGGGGGGTGTTCGACAGCAGACTTAAGATGAACACTGAAGCTTTCTTT,CSVRGVFDSRLKMNTEAFF
NA,NA,TRBV6-1,TRBJ1-6,14,TGTGCCAGCACCCGAGGCTCCTATAATCCACCCCTCCACTTT,CASTRGSYNPPLHF
NA,many,TRBV27,TRBJ1-5,15,TGTGCCAGCAGTTTAGGCAGGGTGGGCAATCAGCCCCAGCATTTT,CASSLGRVGNQPQHF
NA,few,TRBV3-1,TRBJ1-3,17,TGTGCCAGCAGCCAAGATCTGGGGCTCCACTCTGGAAACACCATATATTTT,CASSQDLGLHSGNTIYF
NA,NA,TRBV6-1,TRBJ1-2,11,TGTGCCAGCAGCACCCCGACGAGCTACACCTTC,CASSTPTSYTF
NA,many,TRBV10-3,TRBJ2-3,16,TGTGCCATCAGTGAGTCGATCGTTGTCTCCCCAGATACGCAGTATTTT,CAISESIVVSPDTQYF
TRBD1,NA,TRBV7-9,TRBJ2-3,15,TGTGCCAGCAGCTTAGAAGGGGGCCGGGCAGATACGCAGTATTTT,CASSLEGGRADTQYF
NA,many,TRBV28,TRBJ2-2,16,TGTGCCAGCAGCCAACCCCAAGACAGTTTCAACGGGGAGCTGTTTTTT,CASSQPQDSFNGELFF
NA,many,TRBV10-3,TRBJ1-1,13,TGTGCCATCAGAGAGACAGTAACCACTGAAGCTTTCTTT,CAIRETVTTEAFF
TRBD1,many,TRBV12-3/TRBV12-4,TRBJ1-2,13,TGTGCCAGCAGTTTTCAGGGGGCGAGTGGCTACACCTTC,CASSFQGASGYTF
NA,many,TRBV20-1,TRBJ1-6,17,TGCAGTGCTAGAGATCATCGTCCGGGTGTAGATTTATCACCCCTCCACTTT,CSARDHRPGVDLSPLHF
NA,many,TRBV2,TRBJ1-5,15,TGTGCCAGCAGTGGAGGCAGCCTTTACTATCAGCCCCAGCATTTT,CASSGGSLYYQPQHF
NA,NA,TRBV30,TRBJ1-4,15,TGTGCCTGGAGTGAGGGGGGAGCAACTAATGAAAAACTGTTTTTT,CAWSEGGATNEKLFF
TRBD2,NA,TRBV9,TRBJ2-5,14,TGTGCCAGCAGCGCTGGGAGGGCCAGTGAGACCCAGTACTTC,CASSAGRASETQYF
TRBD1,NA,TRBV10-3,TRBJ2-7,14,TGTGCCATCAGGAGACAGGGGGTGGTCAACGAGCAGTACTTC,CAIRRQGVVNEQYF
NA,few,TRBV4-1,TRBJ2-7,13,TGCGCCAGCAGCTACATGGGCACTTACGAGCAGTACTTC,CASSYMGTYEQYF
NA,NA,TRBV7-9,TRBJ1-1,15,TGTGCCAGCAGCGTATCACAGGGTATGAACACTGAAGCTTTCTTT,CASSVSQGMNTEAFF
TRBD2,NA,TRBV6-1,TRBJ2-5,16,TGTGCCAGCAGTGAAGAGGCTAGCGGGCTCCAAGAGACCCAGTACTTC,CASSEEASGLQETQYF